These 13 T cell receptor beta chains were all obtained from the same sample, sequenced in a study of radiation and T cells in renal cell carcinoma. The time point here: baseline pretreatment blood. Stated treatment: 15 Gy SBRT to primary tumor, nephrectomy 4 weeks later. Clones were sequenced by immunoSEQ multiplex PCR, and TCRdb holds only the in-frame ones, with some missing. The sample contains approximately 90,000 clones, 75% to 90% of which appear only once. The sequences come from blood, collected from a patient whose treatment included radiotherapy and nephrectomy. The receptors shown here come from a man aged 45-60 years with renal cell carcinoma.

This clone was observed once. The chain has TRBV9 and TRBJ1-2; D not certain. Germline CDR1 and CDR2: SGDLS and YYNGEE. Trimming took 6 bases from V and 4 from J, leaving 16 bases between them. The CDR3 is 14 amino acids. CDR3 DNA sequence: TGTGCCAGCACCGTTTCAAGTGACACCTATGGCTACACCTTC. It specifies CASTVSSDTYGYTF.

The V and J genes are TRBV29-1 and TRBJ2-5; D is possibly TRBD1 or TRBD2 (7 bases each). The CDR3 has 14 residues. V lost 7 bases and J lost 4, with 19 bases in between. Germline CDR1 SQVTM, CDR2 ANQGSEA. CDR3 DNA: TGCAGCGGGGGAGGGGGCTCCCAGGGAGAGACCCAGTACTTC. This codes for CSGGGGSQGETQYF.

V and J are TRBV6-5 and TRBJ1-6; perhaps TRBD1 as D (6 bases). There are 14 residues in the CDR3. The V end was cut by 6 bases, the J end by 1 base, with 7 bases between. Germline CDR1 is MNHEY and CDR2 is SVGAGI. CDR3 nucleotide sequence: TGTGCCAGCAGGCAGGGGTCCTATAATTCACCCCTCCACTTT. It yields the protein CASRQGSYNSPLHF.

The chain is built from TRBV19 and TRBJ1-6; 7 bases map to TRBD1. The germline V gene has CDR1 LNHDA and CDR2 SQIVND (reference sequence). Trimming removed 4 bases from V and 10 bases from J; junction bases left unmatched: 13. This CDR3 is 16 amino acids long. In nucleotides, the CDR3 is TGTGCCAGTAGTACCGTCACAGGGGTATTTCGCTCACCCCTCCACTTT. Protein: CASSTVTGVFRSPLHF. The variable domain in full, completed from reference TRBV19 and TRBJ1-6, reads DGGITQSPKYLFRKEGQNVTLSCEQNLNHDAMYWYRQDPGQGLRLIYYSQIVNDFQKGDIAEGYSVSREKKESFPLTVTSAQKNPTAFYLCASSTVTGVFRSPLHFGNGTRLTVT.

The gene calls are TRBV5-5 and TRBJ2-3, with TRBD2 matching over 15 bases. V was clipped by 4 bases and J by 8 bases; unmatched bases: 5. Per the germline V gene, CDR1 is SGHKS and CDR2 is YYEKEE (reference sequence). There are 15 residues in the CDR3. In DNA form, the CDR3 reads TGTGCCAGCAGCCGGGAGGGACTAGCGGGGGGTACGCAGTATTTT. Residues: CASSREGLAGGTQYF.

The gene calls are TRBV5-1 and TRBJ1-1; no clear D gene. This CDR3 spans 15 amino acids. The V and J ends lost 0 bases and 1 base respectively, with 10 bases between them. Germline assignment: CDR1 SGHRS and CDR2 YFSETQ. The CDR3 DNA follows: TGCGCCAGCAGCTTGGGGGTAGGAGGGAACACTGAAGCTTTCTTT. Translated, it gives CASSLGVGGNTEAFF.

The gene calls are TRBV11-2 and TRBJ2-1; D perhaps matches TRBD1 (6 bases). With 4 bases removed from V and 0 bases from J, the gap between germline ends came to 10 bases. The CDR3 runs 15 residues. Germline values: CDR1 SGHAT, CDR2 FQNNGV. CDR3 nucleotides: TGTGCCAGCAGCTATAGACAGGACTCCTACAATGAGCAGTTCTTC. It is translated as CASSYRQDSYNEQFF.

Many counts were recorded for this clone. The gene calls are TRBV7-6 and TRBJ1-2; D is undetermined. The CDR3 totals 11 residues. The V end lost 1 base, the J end lost 13 bases, and 10 bases lay between the germline ends. Germline-derived CDR1 and CDR2 are SGHVS and FNYEAQ. The CDR3: CASSLESNCTF. The CDR3 coding sequence is TGTGCCAGCAGCTTAGAATCCAATTGCACCTTC.

The gene calls are TRBV9 and TRBJ2-3; D not certain. Germline assignment: CDR1 SGDLS and CDR2 YYNGEE. Deletions cut 0 bases from V and 2 bases from J, with 13 bases between. The CDR3 length is 16 residues. The CDR3 here is CASSVGAIPFTDTQYF. CDR3 DNA sequence: TGTGCCAGCAGCGTAGGGGCCATACCATTCACAGATACGCAGTATTTT.

This chain connects TRBV29-1 to TRBJ2-6; tentative D call: TRBD1 (5 bases). Germline CDR1 and CDR2: SQVTM and ANQGSEA. The ends were cut back, 3 bases at V and 0 bases at J, with 12 bases in the middle. CDR3 length: 16 residues. The CDR3 nucleotides are TGCAGCGTTGATTCAGGGTTTCGCTCTGGGGCCAACGTCCTGACTTTC. Encoded protein: CSVDSGFRSGANVLTF.

This rearrangement joins TRBV25-1 to TRBJ2-7; 7 bases agree with TRBD1. This CDR3 has 14 residues. The V and J ends lost 4 bases and 4 bases, in that order; junction bases with no gene match: 7. The germline CDR1 and CDR2 sequences are MGHDK and SYGVNS. The CDR3 reads CASSGQGVGYEQYF. DNA for the CDR3: TGTGCCAGCAGTGGACAGGGCGTTGGGTACGAGCAGTACTTC.

The V call is TRBV5-4, the J call TRBJ1-5; D might be TRBD1 (6 bases). V was trimmed by 4 bases and J by 4 bases, leaving 18 bases between them. The CDR3 spans 16 residues. Germline V gives CDR1 SGHNT, CDR2 YYREEE (reference sequence). This chain's CDR3 is CASSQFLGQGNQPQHF. The CDR3 nucleotides read TGTGCCAGCAGCCAGTTTCTGGGCCAGGGGAATCAGCCCCAGCATTTT.

The chain uses TRBV6-1 and TRBJ2-7; 7 bases line up with TRBD1. Germline lookup yields CDR1 MNHNS and CDR2 SASEGT. Unmatched junction bases numbered 7, after V lost 5 bases and J lost 0 bases. This CDR3 is 15 amino acids long. The CDR3, as DNA: TGTGCCAGCAGTCCAGTAAACAGGGGCTCCTACGAGCAGTACTTC. It codes for CASSPVNRGSYEQYF.